This TCR beta chain originates from a study of shared clonotypes between healthy human individuals. The germline V and J ends were trimmed by 8 bases and 4 bases, with 18 bases remaining between them. The CDR3 runs to 15 residues. Germline V CDR1 and CDR2: SNHLY, FYNNEI. About this clone: No antigen is known for it.

Findings of the study overall: Blood was the only sampled material, and tissue repertoires likely differ.

Sequencing used immunoSEQ multiplex PCR; TCRdb keeps in-frame clones, though not all of them. There are 2 million to 2.5 million clones in the sample; 90% to 96% occur only once, and 0.13% lies in the top ten. Specimen: naive CD4+ T cells sorted from blood. Subset reported: CD45RA+ positively selected. The clonotype originates from a man aged 18-30 years in good health. The genes are TRBV2 and TRBJ2-1; D not certain. The CDR3 DNA follows: TGTGCCAGCTCTCCCCTTGGATCAGAGTACAATGAGCAGTTCTTC. Amino acid sequence: CASSPLGSEYNEQFF.